This TCR beta chain was captured in a study of cytomegalovirus exposure and HLA in healthy donors (dated by TCRdb to about 2017). Describing the broader study: An earlier analysis of some 600 of the donors reported 250 to 300 Gb of sequence data and about 120 million unique TCR beta sequences obtained from 180 million or so T cells. Approximately 310 gigabases of sequencing data and approximately 84 million unique TCR sequences were included in an early release covering over 600 HLA-typed donors. Of the roughly 410 genotyped donors, approximately 80% were placed in the genetic ancestry cluster associated with self-reported Caucasian donors. The study aimed to test whether signatures of past pathogen exposure could be identified by cataloging public T cell receptors. The T cell repertoires of under 750 subjects were profiled by immunosequencing and related to cytomegalovirus serostatus. Along with the approximately 700-subject first cohort, a separate validation cohort of more than 90 different subjects was used. To predict cytomegalovirus infection status, the study brought together high-throughput TCR immunosequencing, statistical association of individual TCRs with disease status, and machine learning. A later analysis re-examined previously published TCR beta repertoires from about 670 donors and added high-resolution HLA genotyping to investigate patterns of TCR occurrence. Rather than using new phenotypic data, the later analysis identified candidate immune exposures from TCR beta sequences and from how often those sequences occurred across donors. An earlier analysis of several hundred of the donors used high-throughput TCR beta sequencing to judge whether each TCR beta V gene segment behaved as functional or pseudogenic. Donor age, sex, ethnicity and CMV serostatus were compiled together with the repertoire data. Genome-wide SNP genotypes for about 65% of the 666 donors were used in a later genetic analysis, which treated that subset as a discovery cohort. Every repertoire in the discovery cohort had been generated on one and the same sequencing platform. Class I and class II HLA loci were covered by the typing at four-digit resolution. The number of donors typed differed by locus, with roughly 620-640 for A, B, C, DRB1 and DQB1, about 500 for DQA1, 606 for DPA1, and around 450 for DPB1. A handful of DR-DQ haplotypes were treated as single units for association and clustering because of strong linkage in the cohort. On average, around 230,000 unique TCR beta nucleotide sequences were sequenced per donor among some 420 genotyped donors of the cohort, with roughly 19% of those sequences being non-productive.

Findings and caveats that apply to the study as a whole: Compared with the roughly 700-donor mean, donors in an Asian-associated ancestry cluster had fewer N-insertions in productive TCRs, according to a later genetic analysis. The classifier was reported to diagnose cytomegalovirus status with high specificity and sensitivity in both the original and validation cohorts. Compared with equally common non-associated chains, HLA-associated TCR beta chains in a later analysis were more clonally expanded and had lower generation probabilities. Presence/absence analyses assumed roughly uniform sequencing depth across donors, an assumption that may not hold. Immune exposure information for the cohort was limited to CMV serostatus. A group of highly shared sequence variants was considered likely to be a technical artifact of the sequencing pipeline. Because counts were too low, 15 or so rarely observed V segments, including chromosome 9 orphons, were excluded from the earlier analysis of 587 of the donors. In the study, some 160 TCR beta chains were listed as associated with cytomegalovirus. The cohort was sequenced for TCR beta chains only, and without alpha or paired-chain data the features that could be detected were limited. Some IMGT-functional V segments, including TRBV6-2 and TRBV6-3, could not be told apart with the 87-base-pair reads, so those segments were excluded. In a later genetic analysis, a missense DCLRE1C variant was associated with V-gene and J-gene trimming of TCR beta chains, and the association was replicated in an independent cohort. In a later analysis, the rate of TCR association differed among HLA loci, with DRB1 alleles having the most associated TCRs and HLA-C alleles having the fewest. Most TCR sequences were observed very rarely across donors, whereas some public TCRs were present in many individuals. Linkage disequilibrium might explain the correlated functional status among segregating V segments, but an unknown experimental factor could not be excluded. A further reported finding was that TCR beta sequences accurately predicted the HLA-A and HLA-B alleles for most subjects in the first cohort. Assigning TCR associations to individual alleles was difficult when HLA alleles, especially DR and DQ, strongly co-occurred. The authors suggested that the approach could potentially be extended to other disease states and immunological phenotypes. Because HLA typing was unavailable for some donors at each locus, only the typed subset was used in association tests. In a later analysis, some 17,000 TCR beta sequences were associated with specific HLA alleles at a false discovery rate of 0.05. A later analysis reported that several top co-occurrence clusters appeared linked to parvovirus B19, influenza, CMV and Epstein-Barr virus. A later analysis found that most CMV-associated TCR beta chains appeared HLA-restricted, with HLA associations seemingly driven largely by CMV exposure. A few of the identified cytomegalovirus-associated TCR beta chains were confirmed in vitro to be specific for cytomegalovirus antigens. In an earlier analysis of more than 500 of the donors, most TCR beta V segments appeared in productive rearrangements about 87% or about 30% of the time, broadly matching IMGT annotations.

The cohort comprised approximately 700 healthy bone marrow donors. All cohort members were sampled while nominally healthy, although unrecorded immune exposures were likely present. The donor was CMV seropositive and belonged to the group of 250 to 350 seropositive cohort members. A peripheral blood sample was collected from each donor, and TCR beta sequencing was performed on peripheral blood mononuclear cells. Genomic DNA extraction from the blood cell samples was performed with the Qiagen DNeasy Blood Extraction Kit. The library relied on the immunoSEQ multiplex PCR assay. The multiplex PCR relied on a mix of 60 forward primers for TCR Vbeta segments and 13 reverse primers for TCR Jbeta segments. Amplification of the CDR3 region of rearranged TCR beta genes was performed with a multiplex PCR assay on genomic DNA. On the Illumina HiSeq System, the amplified TCR beta libraries were sequenced as 87-base-pair reads. Processing in the source paper ran as follows. Across the 600 to 700 repertoires, a later analysis counted roughly 77 million unique TCR beta chains, some 11 million of which were shared by at least two donors. Raw reads were error-corrected and collapsed into unique sequences by a nearest-neighbor algorithm in which closely related sequences were merged to remove PCR and sequencing errors. CDR3 sequences were aligned to IMGT reference sequences to assign V, D and J gene segments. For a sequence to be retained, a match of at least six nucleotides to both a V gene segment and a J gene segment was required. Rearrangements were called productive when the CDR3 lacked stop codons and stayed in frame with V and J; all others were non-productive. Following IMGT convention, CDR3 was defined as the stretch from the second conserved V-encoded cysteine up to the conserved J-encoded phenylalanine. The earlier analysis of about 590 of the donors excluded sequences that lacked an unambiguous match to a single V gene segment. An earlier analysis of under 750 of the donors called V segments functional above 56.7% productive rearrangements and segregating when the between-donor standard deviation exceeded 5%. A statistical classification framework was built for diagnosing cytomegalovirus status from the catalog of TCR beta chain sequences. V and J gene assignment, in a later analysis, came from comparing TCR nucleotide sequences with IMGT/GENE-DB human TR gene sequences. The TCRdist pipeline was used in a later analysis to assign CDR3 sequences and most-parsimonious VDJ recombination scenarios. In a later analysis, each TCR beta chain was defined by its CDR3 amino acid sequence together with its V-gene family, and reads without a unique V-gene family were excluded. To address suspected cross-contamination and a sequencing artifact, a later analysis removed 550 to 750 highly shared, low-generation-probability nucleotide sequences. In a later analysis, a clonal expansion index was calculated for each public chain from normalized within-repertoire ranks of inferred template counts. A later analysis computed generation probabilities with a VDJ recombination model fitted to out-of-frame rearrangements, and checked the results against IGoR. In a later analysis, TCR-TCR, TCR-HLA and TCR-CMV co-occurrence was scored with hypergeometric tests, and a repertoire-size bias correction was applied to TCR pairs. A later analysis estimated false discovery rates by permuting HLA or CMV assignments 20 times. In a later analysis, co-occurring TCRs were grouped using DBSCAN, with TCRdist sequence similarity added in when clustering inside HLA-allele-positive subsets. Co-occurrence clustering excluded repertoires with fewer than 30,000 or more than 120,000 public chains, plus five with anomalous nucleotide sharing. In its TCRdb copy, this immuneACCESS table keeps in-frame sequences only and misses some clones. Where compared with another copy, unresolved V genes explain less than half of these, and the others have no known cause. Clone size and the V and J calls come from that table; the DNA yielded D and trimming. This sample comprises around 150,000 clones, 70% to 90% of them detected only once. The biggest ten clones account for 2% to 2.5% of the sample.

This clone was counted only a few times. Its recognized antigen is unknown. Nothing much larger sits one base from this clone, and base qualities are not available. The CDR3 measures 14 amino acids from cysteine to phenylalanine. The entry retains the CDR3 DNA only, 42 bases that are in frame from base 1. CDR1 and CDR2, looked up from the germline V gene, are MNHEY and SVGAGI. The junction carries 10 bases between V and J, which are trimmed by 5 bases and 5 bases respectively. The V and J genes are TRBV6-5 and TRBJ1-6; D gene: possibly TRBD1, on 6 matching bases. The sequenced sample was PBMCs. This TCR derives from a man aged 18 to 30 in good health and CMV-seropositive. The CDR3 has the sequence CASSLGQNNSPLHF. At the DNA level, the sequence is TGTGCCAGCAGTCTCGGACAGAATAATTCACCCCTCCACTTT.